Described below is a single T cell receptor beta chain sequence and its context. The data were obtained in a study of blood T cell repertoires in COVID-19. CDR3 size: 15 residues. The V end was cut by 4 bases, the J end by 3 bases, with 16 bases between. Germline assignment: CDR1 SGHTA and CDR2 FQGNSA. Per the study methods: Amplification of reference gene primers was used by the study to estimate nucleated cell counts. Measured with immunoSEQ multiplex PCR; TCRdb has only the in-frame clones, and not every one. D and trimming come from the DNA, and the V and J calls and clone size come from that table. The data show more than 350,000 clones, approximately 88% seen once.

The rearrangement links TRBV7-2 to TRBJ2-7, with D possibly being TRBD2 (6 bases). The sequence was collected from a woman aged 30 to 39 with COVID-19, enrolled during active disease. The sequenced material came from peripheral blood. CDR3 bases: TGTGCCAGCAGCTGGGGAGAGGAGGGGATCTACGAGCAGTACTTC. It is translated as CASSWGEEGIYEQYF.